The 11 T cell receptor beta chains listed next were all sequenced from one sample in a study of blood T cell repertoires in COVID-19. Profiled with immunoSEQ multiplex PCR; TCRdb holds only in-frame clones, not every one. The sample records 200,000 or so clones, 80% to 85% being singletons. The sample comprised peripheral blood. The receptors were sampled from a woman of 80 years or more with COVID-19, enrolled during active disease.

The chain couples TRBV28 to TRBJ2-7; no reliable D call. The CDR3 is made up of 13 amino acids. Germline CDR1 is MDHEN and CDR2 is SYDVKM. Trimming shortened V by 6 bases and J by 5 bases, and 14 bases separated the two germline ends. The CDR3 DNA is TGTGCCAGCAGACCCTGGAGTCGCAACGAGCAGTACGTC. Amino acid sequence: CASRPWSRNEQYV.

This clone was observed a few times. The chain employs TRBV18 and TRBJ1-1, with 9 positions matching TRBD1. The ends lost 4 bases at V and 6 bases at J; junction bases unmatched: 6. This CDR3 is built from 14 residues. Germline CDR1 and CDR2: KGHSH and LQKENI. The CDR3 region is CASSRQGVRAEAFF. The DNA for the CDR3 is TGTGCCAGCTCACGACAGGGGGTTCGGGCTGAAGCTTTCTTT.

This chain connects TRBV27 to TRBJ2-4; 8 positions match TRBD1. V gave up 8 bases and J gave up 7 bases; unmatched junction bases: 13. The length of the CDR3 is 15 residues. CDR1 and CDR2 from the germline V gene are MNHEY and SMNVEV (reference sequence). The CDR3 loop is CASSPSRTGLNIQYF. The CDR3 nucleotides read TGTGCCAGCTCCCCTTCTAGGACAGGGTTGAACATTCAGTACTTC.

In its sample, this clone was seen once. This chain connects TRBV4-3 to TRBJ2-5; 9 bases map to TRBD2. This CDR3 contains 15 residues. With V trimmed by 3 bases and J by 2 bases, 4 bases remained unmatched. CDR1 is LGHNA, CDR2 YSLEER, per germline. CDR3 in amino acids: CASSQLAGAQETQYF. The CDR3 nucleotides read TGCGCCAGCAGCCAGTTAGCGGGGGCGCAAGAGACCCAGTACTTC.

This chain links TRBV19 with TRBJ2-3; D uncertain. This CDR3 has 12 residues. The V end was cut by 6 bases, the J end by 6 bases, with 10 bases between. The germline V gene encodes CDR1 LNHDA and CDR2 SQIVND (reference sequence). The CDR3 coding sequence is TGTGCCAGTAGCGTCTTCGGGGATACGCAGTATTTT. Translated, it gives CASSVFGDTQYF.

The V gene is TRBV19, the J gene TRBJ2-1; 9 bases are shared with TRBD2. V shed 5 bases, J shed 9 bases, and the junction held 11 bases outside the gene matches. Germline lookup yields CDR1 LNHDA and CDR2 SQIVND (reference sequence). CDR3 length: 15 residues. The CDR3 loop reads CASSAAGGHGIEQFF. CDR3 nucleotides: TGTGCCAGTAGTGCCGCGGGGGGGCACGGAATTGAGCAGTTCTTC.

CDR3 region: CASSYASGAKYF. CDR3 bases: TGTGCCAGCAGTTACGCTAGCGGGGCCAAGTACTTC. The V and J genes are TRBV6-5 and TRBJ2-7; 9 bases match TRBD2. The CDR3 is made up of 12 amino acids. V was pared by 2 bases and J by 11 bases, with 4 bases of the junction left unmatched. Per germline, CDR1 MNHEY and CDR2 SVGAGI.

The rearrangement links TRBV7-9 to TRBJ1-6; TRBD1 agrees at 7 bases. The CDR3 contains 16 residues. CDR1 and CDR2 (germline): SEHNR, FQNEAQ (reference sequence). Trimming took 8 bases from V and 5 from J; bases not matched to a gene: 12. CDR3 protein: CASGPLRGSDNSPLHF. The CDR3 nucleotides read TGTGCCAGCGGACCTCTCAGGGGGAGTGATAATTCACCCCTCCACTTT. The variable domain in full, completed from reference TRBV7-9 and TRBJ1-6, reads DTGVSQNPRHKITKRGQNVTFRCDPISEHNRLYWYRQTLGQGPEFLTYFQNEAQLEKSRLLSDRFSAERPKGSFSTLEIQRTEQGDSAMYLCASGPLRGSDNSPLHFGNGTRLTVT.

This chain links TRBV19 with TRBJ1-2; maybe TRBD1 (6 bases). Germline values: CDR1 LNHDA, CDR2 SQIVND (reference sequence). The CDR3 has 13 residues. The V end was cut by 4 bases, the J end by 4 bases, with 10 bases between. CDR3 sequence: CASSTAGVYGYTF. The CDR3 DNA follows: TGTGCCAGTAGTACCGCAGGGGTCTATGGCTACACCTTC.

The chain is built from TRBV5-1 and TRBJ1-1, with 8 bases matching TRBD1. There are 15 residues in the CDR3. V shed 3 bases, J shed 0 bases, and the junction held 4 bases outside the gene matches. Germline CDR1 is SGHRS and CDR2 is YFSETQ. CDR3 DNA sequence: TGCGCCAGCAGCTCGGGGGACAGGCTGAACACTGAAGCTTTCTTT. This sequence encodes CASSSGDRLNTEAFF.

This clone has a single count. The CDR3 region has the DNA TGTGCCAGCGAGCCGGGACAGGTTTTCACCGGGGAGCTGTTTTTT. Translation: CASEPGQVFTGELFF. The chain uses TRBV19 and TRBJ2-2, with 8 positions matching TRBD1. J gave up 4 bases and V 9 bases, and 10 bases lay outside the gene matches. The CDR3 consists of 15 residues. Germline V gene lookup returns CDR1 LNHDA and CDR2 SQIVND (reference sequence).